This entry features one T cell receptor beta chain sequence. The source of the sample is a study of PD-L1 blockade in urothelial cancer. The length of the CDR3 is 14 residues. V dropped 5 bases and J dropped 1 base, with 12 bases sitting between them. CDR1 and CDR2 (germline): SGHTA, FQGNSA. TCRdb's table, derived via immunoSEQ multiplex PCR, lists solely in-frame clones and lacks some. Of tens of thousands of clones detected, 84% appear once; the ten largest clones hold around a tenth. Time point of the sample: pretreatment peripheral blood. This clonotype was sampled from a woman in her 70s with urothelial cancer. V gene TRBV7-2 combines with J gene TRBJ2-7; possibly TRBD1 for D (6 bases). Sequences were derived from PBMCs, sampled around atezolizumab (anti-PD-L1) treatment. CDR3 region: CASSLRDRSYEQYF. The CDR3 DNA follows: TGTGCCAGCAGCCTGAGAGACAGGTCCTACGAGCAGTACTTC.